This T cell receptor (beta chain) derives from a study of tumor-infiltrating lymphocytes in primary liver carcinoma. Overall study context: Surgery removed the patients' primary liver carcinoma. Every sample contained roughly 3.65 to 7.5 million productive TCRbeta reads, and these numbers were similar from one tissue type to another. Study observations and caveats: Blood had a significantly lower top-250-clone fraction than tumors did (p = 0.039).

As for this clonotype: The antigen is unknown. The junction differs from germline at one of its ends, possibly a read error.

A constant-region primer served to make TCR beta cDNA from around 540 ng total RNA. Slightly modified ARM-PCR with three nested multiplex PCR rounds yielded TCR beta libraries. TCRdb redid the calling of the multiplex PCR reads with MiXCR, one entry per CDR3 protein. The sample lists some 200,000 distinct CDR3 sequences, 65% occurring once. Germline DNA was also extracted, while the blood RNA originated from unsorted whole blood. Source material: peripheral blood. The TCR was taken from a woman in her sixties or seventies with primary liver carcinoma and hepatitis B virus infection.

CDR3 nucleotides: TGTGCCAGGAGCTTAGGATCTGGGGACGAGCAGTACTTC. Translating it yields CARSLGSGDEQYF. This chain connects TRBV11-2 to TRBJ2-7, with no clear D. In germline, CDR1 is SGHAT, CDR2 FQNNGV. The CDR3 length is 13 residues.